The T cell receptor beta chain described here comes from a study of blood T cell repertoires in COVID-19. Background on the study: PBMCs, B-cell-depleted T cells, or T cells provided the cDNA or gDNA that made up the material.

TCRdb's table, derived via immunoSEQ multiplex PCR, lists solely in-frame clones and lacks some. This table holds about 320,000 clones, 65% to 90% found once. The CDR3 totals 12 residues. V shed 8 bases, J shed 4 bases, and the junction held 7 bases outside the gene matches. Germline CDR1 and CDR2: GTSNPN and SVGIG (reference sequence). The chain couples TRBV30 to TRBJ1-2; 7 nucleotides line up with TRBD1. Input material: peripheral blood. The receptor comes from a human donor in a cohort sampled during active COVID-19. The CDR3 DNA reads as TGTGCCGGGGAGCAGGGGGGCTATGGCTACACCTTC. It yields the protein CAGEQGGYGYTF.